Listed here is a single T cell receptor (beta chain). Per the authors' pipeline: Amplification from reference gene primers served as the basis for estimated nucleated cell counts. TCRdb's table, derived via immunoSEQ multiplex PCR, lists solely in-frame clones and lacks some. D and trimming come from the DNA, and the V and J calls and clone size come from that table. The sample holds under 200,000 clones, 85% to 90% seen once. Unmatched junction bases numbered 9, after V lost 3 bases and J lost 2 bases. The CDR3 is 18 amino acids. Per germline, CDR1 KGHSH and CDR2 LQKENI. Seattle enrolled patients during active infection and tracked them longitudinally. This sample is part of a study of blood T cell repertoires in COVID-19. Study-level background: Italy, Spain and the United States were the sources of the convalescent and acute COVID-19 samples. Nucleic acid was either cDNA or gDNA, and it came from T cells, B-cell-depleted T cells, or PBMCs.

The chain is built from TRBV18 and TRBJ2-1; 11 bases line up with TRBD1. The receptor was derived from a woman aged 70 to 79 with COVID-19, enrolled during active disease. Source material: peripheral blood. CDR3 amino acids: CASSPSPSGQGAYNEQFF. The CDR3 nucleotides are TGTGCCAGCTCACCTTCCCCTTCGGGACAGGGGGCCTACAATGAGCAGTTCTTC.